A single sample gave rise to the 18 T cell receptor beta chains below, sequenced in a study of graft-versus-host responses after intestinal transplantation. The table came from immunoSEQ multiplex PCR; TCRdb's copy has only in-frame clones and leaves some out. Of approximately 40,000 clones listed, about 90% were seen once; the top ten hold over 2%. The source material was PBMCs, sampled 300 to 320 days after intestinal transplant. All receptors come from a human patient who received an intestinal transplant, so some T cells may come from the graft donor.

V and J are TRBV4-1 and TRBJ2-5, with D maybe TRBD2 (5 bases). This CDR3 has 15 residues. V lost 6 bases and J 3 bases, leaving 17 bases between the germline ends. Germline-derived CDR1 and CDR2 are MGHRA and YSYEKL. The DNA for the CDR3 is TGCGCCAGCAGTTCGACCGAGGAGAGGGAAGAGACCCAGTACTTC. As protein: CASSSTEEREETQYF.

This rearrangement joins TRBV5-5 to TRBJ1-1; no clear D. The CDR3 sequence is 14 residues long. Trimming pared 3 bases from V and 1 base from J, leaving 10 bases between. Germline values: CDR1 SGHKS, CDR2 YYEKEE (reference sequence). The chain's CDR3 is CASSSSPPNTEAFF. CDR3 DNA sequence: TGTGCCAGCAGCTCCTCGCCACCGAACACTGAAGCTTTCTTT.

The V gene is TRBV21-1, the J gene TRBJ2-2; the table's TRBD1 call for D was not verified on the DNA. TRBV21-1 is termed a pseudogene. This CDR3 is 17 amino acids long. The CDR3 coding sequence is TGTGCCAGCAGCGCCCCGGGACAGGGAAATCACACCGGGGAGCTGTTTTTT. Encoded protein: CASSAPGQGNHTGELFF.

In its sample, this clone was seen once. The chain is built from TRBV2 and TRBJ2-7; 7 bases fit TRBD2. V was pared by 6 bases and J by 4 bases, with 9 bases of the junction left unmatched. The germline gives CDR1 SNHLY, CDR2 FYNNEI. The CDR3 has 14 residues. CDR3 sequence (DNA): TGTGCCAGCAGGGGTAATAGCGGGCCATACGAGCAGTACTTC. This sequence encodes CASRGNSGPYEQYF.

The V gene is TRBV25-1, the J gene TRBJ2-1; 8 bases are a match to TRBD1. The CDR3 contains 16 residues. The trim removed 0 bases at V and 4 bases at J, leaving 5 bases unmatched. Looked up from germline, CDR1 is MGHDK and CDR2 is SYGVNS. CDR3: CASSEYTGTGYNEQFF. The CDR3 coding sequence is TGTGCCAGCAGTGAATATACCGGGACAGGTTACAATGAGCAGTTCTTC.

The rearrangement uses TRBV5-1 and TRBJ2-3; 7 bases are a match to TRBD1. Trimming cost V 0 bases and J 4 bases; bases outside gene matches: 5. Germline V gene data show CDR1 as SGHRS and CDR2 as YFSETQ. The CDR3 runs to 15 residues. In DNA, the CDR3 is TGCGCCAGCAGCTTGGGGTGGCAGGGGGCAGATACGCAGTATTTT. Translating gives CASSLGWQGADTQYF.

This chain joins TRBV13 and TRBJ2-1; no clear D. Trimming left V 5 bases short and J 0 bases short, with 17 bases between. CDR1 and CDR2 (germline): PRHDT, FYEKMQ (reference sequence). The CDR3 has 17 amino acids. The CDR3, as DNA: TGTGCCAGCAGCCCCCCTGCAGAGGCCAGCTCCTACAATGAGCAGTTCTTC. It yields the protein CASSPPAEASSYNEQFF.

The rearrangement links TRBV28 to TRBJ2-2; D remains ambiguous. Germline CDR1 reads MDHEN; CDR2 reads SYDVKM. V lost 6 bases and J lost 2, with 13 bases in between. This CDR3 comprises 15 residues. CDR3 sequence reads: CASRQDMFNTGELFF. The DNA of the CDR3 is TGTGCCAGCAGACAAGATATGTTTAACACCGGGGAGCTGTTTTTT.

V gene TRBV9 combines with J gene TRBJ2-6; tentatively, D is TRBD1 or TRBD2 (6 bases each). Trimming shortened V by 2 bases and J by 0 bases, and 9 bases separated the two germline ends. The CDR3 runs to 16 residues. CDR1 SGDLS and CDR2 YYNGEE come from the germline V gene. This CDR3 reads CASSVGGVSGANVLTF. The CDR3, as DNA: TGTGCCAGCAGCGTGGGGGGCGTCTCTGGGGCCAACGTCCTGACTTTC.

The V call is TRBV28, the J call TRBJ1-3; the D is unclear. This CDR3 has 14 residues. Germline-derived CDR1 and CDR2 are MDHEN and SYDVKM. V was clipped by 2 bases and J by 4 bases, with 9 bases between them. CDR3 in DNA: TGTGCCAGCAGTTTAAAAGGGTACGGAAACACCATATATTTT. Translating gives CASSLKGYGNTIYF.

The V call is TRBV28, the J call TRBJ2-7; the D call may be TRBD1 or TRBD2 (5 bases each). The germline V gene has CDR1 MDHEN and CDR2 SYDVKM. V was trimmed by 3 bases and J by 7 bases, leaving 10 bases between them. There are 12 residues in the CDR3. CDR3: CASSFGAREQYF. The CDR3 DNA reads TGTGCCAGCAGTTTCGGGGCGAGAGAGCAGTACTTC.

The V call is TRBV4-2, the J call TRBJ2-2; 9 nucleotides line up with TRBD2. The CDR3 extends over 15 amino acids. With 0 bases clipped from V and 6 bases from J, the junction kept 2 bases outside the gene matches. Per the germline V gene, CDR1 is LGHNA and CDR2 is YNFKEQ. The CDR3 DNA sequence: TGTGCCAGCAGCCAAGATGCGGGGGGGCCCGGGGAGCTGTTTTTT. Encoded protein: CASSQDAGGPGELFF.

This rearrangement joins TRBV11-2 to TRBJ2-3, with TRBD2 matching 7 bases. J lost 1 base, V lost 3 bases, and 4 bases had no gene match. The CDR3 length is 15 residues. Looked up from germline, CDR1 is SGHAT and CDR2 is FQNNGV. CDR3 nucleotides: TGTGCCAGCAGCTTTGGGGGAGGGGGCACAGATACGCAGTATTTT. Its translation: CASSFGGGGTDTQYF.

As concerns this clone: Additional DNA sequences in this sample encode the identical CDR3. The rearrangement joins TRBV5-4 to TRBJ2-2, with D perhaps TRBD1 (6 bases). Germline values: CDR1 SGHNT, CDR2 YYREEE (reference sequence). V lost 6 bases and J lost 4, with 10 bases in between. This CDR3 spans 13 amino acids. The CDR3 here is CASNRDLTGELFF. CDR3 in DNA: TGTGCCAGCAACAGGGATCTCACCGGGGAGCTGTTTTTT. The whole variable domain, filled in from reference TRBV5-4 and TRBJ2-2, reads ETGVTQSPTHLIKTRGQQVTLRCSSQSGHNTVSWYQQALGQGPQFIFQYYREEENGRGNFPPRFSGLQFPNYSSELNVNALELDDSALYLCASNRDLTGELFFGEGSRLTVL.

This rearrangement joins TRBV5-5 to TRBJ2-5, with TRBD2 matching over 10 bases. Germline CDR1 reads SGHKS; CDR2 reads YYEKEE (reference sequence). The CDR3 has 17 amino acids. V shed 0 bases and J 4 bases; nucleotides not matched to a gene: 9. CDR3 nucleotides: TGTGCCAGCAGCTTGGTCTGGCTAGCGGGGGCGGGAGAGACCCAGTACTTC. Translation gives CASSLVWLAGAGETQYF.

The rearrangement joins TRBV6-1 to TRBJ2-7; TRBD2 is a possible D gene (6 bases). Germline lookup yields CDR1 MNHNS and CDR2 SASEGT. The CDR3 sequence is 16 residues long. Trimming removed 3 bases at V and 2 bases at J, with 17 bases between. The CDR3 bases are TGTGCCAGCAGTGACGACTTTAGCGGTGCCACCTACGAGCAGTACTTC. Residues: CASSDDFSGATYEQYF.

V is TRBV14 and J is TRBJ2-7; D is uncertain. CDR1 SGHDN and CDR2 FVKESK come from the germline V gene. Trimming took 2 bases from V and 6 from J, leaving 17 bases between them. The length of the CDR3 is 15 residues. The CDR3 DNA follows: TGTGCCAGCAGCCAAAGAAAGGGTCGTTTTGTCGAGCAGTACTTC. The encoded protein is CASSQRKGRFVEQYF.

The chain links TRBV4-1 to TRBJ2-2; 10 positions match TRBD2. The CDR3 totals 17 residues. J was trimmed by 1 base and V by 4 bases; bases with no gene match: 6. Germline CDR1 reads MGHRA; CDR2 reads YSYEKL. In DNA, the CDR3 is TGCGCCAGCAGCCTCCGCGGACTAGCGGTGAACACCGGGGAGCTGTTTTTT. Residues: CASSLRGLAVNTGELFF.